A single sample gave rise to the 29 T cell receptor beta chains below, sequenced in a study of T cells after yellow fever vaccination. One entry per CDR3 protein results from TCRdb running MiXCR on the 5' RACE reads. The repertoire holds under 300,000 distinct CDR3 sequences, approximately 12% seen once, with less than 0.55% in the top ten. The sample was CD4+ T cells sorted from PBMCs, taken 45 days after the yellow fever booster vaccination. The origin of the receptors is a man younger than 45 who received the YFV17D yellow fever vaccine.

About this clonotype: A much more abundant neighbour one base away suggests this may be a read error. The V and J genes are TRBV7-2 and TRBJ2-7; possibly TRBD2 for D (7 bases). The V and J ends lost 2 bases and 2 bases respectively, with 10 bases between them. Germline CDR1 and CDR2: SGHTA and FQGNSA. There are 14 residues in the CDR3. This CDR3 reads CASSLRGRAYEQYF. DNA of the CDR3: TGTGCCAGCAGCTTAAGGGGGAGGGCCTACGAGCAGTACTTC.

The V call is TRBV5-1, the J call TRBJ2-7, with a weak D call TRBD2 (6 bases). From germline, CDR1 is SGHRS and CDR2 YFSETQ. This CDR3 is built from 15 residues. The V end lost 4 bases, the J end lost 2 bases, and 16 bases lay between the germline ends. The CDR3 is CASSRSGSAAYEQYF. For the CDR3, the DNA is TGCGCCAGCAGCCGTAGCGGATCGGCGGCCTACGAGCAGTACTTC.

The chain carries TRBV2 and TRBJ2-5; TRBD1 is a possible D gene (6 bases). The CDR3 is 15 residues long. Germline V gene data show CDR1 as SNHLY and CDR2 as FYNNEI. Deletions cut 3 bases from V and 4 bases from J, with 15 bases between. CDR3 in amino acids: CASSDYRALGETQYF. The CDR3 bases are TGTGCCAGCAGTGATTACAGGGCCCTGGGAGAGACCCAGTACTTC.

J is TRBJ2-5 and V is TRBV7-2; D might be TRBD2 (5 bases). Germline-derived CDR1 and CDR2 are SGHTA and FQGNSA. This CDR3 region has 13 residues. V lost 4 bases, J lost 3 bases, and 9 bases lay in between. Here the CDR3 reads CASSWVREETQYF. The CDR3 coding sequence is TGTGCCAGCAGCTGGGTGCGGGAAGAGACCCAGTACTTC.

This clonotype was seen a handful of times. This chain joins TRBV15 and TRBJ2-7; D gene uncertain. V was trimmed by 1 base and J by 4 bases, leaving 8 bases between them. CDR1 is LNHNV and CDR2 is YYDKDF in the germline V gene (reference sequence). There are 13 residues in the CDR3. The CDR3 loop reads CATSRVVGYEQYF. CDR3 DNA sequence: TGTGCCACCAGCAGAGTGGTAGGATACGAGCAGTACTTC.

The chain combines TRBV20-1 with TRBJ2-7; the D gene is possibly TRBD2 (6 bases). The V end was cut by 0 bases, the J end by 2 bases, with 11 bases between. Germline CDR1 and CDR2: DFQATT and SNEGSKA (reference sequence). The CDR3 is 14 residues long. The chain's CDR3 is CSARDGPGAYEQYF. CDR3 bases: TGCAGTGCTAGAGATGGGCCGGGGGCCTACGAGCAGTACTTC.

CDR3 sequence (DNA): TGTGCCAGCAGCTACGGCGGGCCGAGGGAGACCCAGTACTTC. As protein: CASSYGGPRETQYF. This sequence joins TRBV5-5 and TRBJ2-5; possible D gene TRBD2, 5 bases. The germline gives CDR1 SGHKS, CDR2 YYEKEE (reference sequence). The germline V and J ends were trimmed by 3 bases and 5 bases, with 14 bases remaining between them. This CDR3 is 14 amino acids long.

This clonotype has a handful of counts. This rearrangement joins TRBV15 to TRBJ2-7; D remains unclear. The germline V gene has CDR1 LNHNV and CDR2 YYDKDF (reference sequence). This CDR3 contains 12 residues. V lost 0 bases and J 6 bases, leaving 6 bases between the germline ends. CDR3 protein: CATSRDRFEQYF. CDR3 sequence (DNA): TGTGCCACCAGCAGAGATAGATTCGAGCAGTACTTC. Full variable domain (missing parts from reference TRBV15 and TRBJ2-7): DAMVIQNPRYQVTQFGKPVTLSCSQTLNHNVMYWYQQKSSQAPKLLFHYYDKDFNNEADTPDNFQSRRPNTSFCFLDIRSPGLGDTAMYLCATSRDRFEQYFGPGTRLTVT.

This clonotype was seen more than once but under ten times. The chain joins TRBV20-1 to TRBJ2-1, with D hard to call. Trimming left V 3 bases short and J 1 base short, with 10 bases between. From germline, CDR1 is DFQATT and CDR2 SNEGSKA (reference sequence). The CDR3 runs to 14 residues. CDR3 coding DNA: TGCAGTGCTAGGGACCGGGTGTCCTACAATGAGCAGTTCTTC. Translation gives CSARDRVSYNEQFF.

The rearrangement joins TRBV10-3 to TRBJ2-5, with D possibly matching TRBD2 (6 bases). In germline, CDR1 is ENHRY, CDR2 SYGVKD. Trimming took off 6 bases at V and 4 bases at J, with 12 bases between the two ends. This CDR3 comprises 13 residues. Here the CDR3 DNA reads TGTGCCATCAGGGGGGAGGTGAGAGAGACCCAGTACTTC. Amino acid sequence: CAIRGEVRETQYF.

V is TRBV2 and J is TRBJ2-1; the D call may be TRBD1 or TRBD2 (5 bases each). This CDR3 has 17 amino acids. The germline V and J ends were trimmed by 7 bases and 9 bases, with 28 bases remaining between them. CDR1 and CDR2 from the germline V gene are SNHLY and FYNNEI. The CDR3 region has the DNA TGTGCCAGCACCCTACACCTGATCGGGGCCGCCGGCGGTGAGCAGTTCTTC. Protein sequence: CASTLHLIGAAGGEQFF.

Written as DNA, the CDR3 is TGTGCCAGCAGCATTGGGGGGAAAGGGAGTAGAAACATTCAGTACTTC. Its protein is CASSIGGKGSRNIQYF. V is TRBV11-2 and J is TRBJ2-4; D is perhaps TRBD2 (6 bases). The CDR3 runs 16 residues. Trimming left V 5 bases short and J 6 bases short, with 20 bases between. Germline V gene lookup returns CDR1 SGHAT and CDR2 FQNNGV.

This chain connects TRBV28 to TRBJ2-7; D unresolved. The germline V gene encodes CDR1 MDHEN and CDR2 SYDVKM. With 5 bases removed from V and 2 bases from J, the gap between germline ends came to 10 bases. This CDR3 region has 13 residues. Here the CDR3 reads CASSPHSTYEQYF. DNA of the CDR3: TGTGCCAGCAGTCCGCACAGTACCTACGAGCAGTACTTC. Full variable domain (remainder filled in from reference TRBV28 and TRBJ2-7): DVKVTQSSRYLVKRTGEKVFLECVQDMDHENMFWYRQDPGLGLRLIYFSYDVKMKEKGDIPEGYSVSREKKERFSLILESASTNQTSMYLCASSPHSTYEQYFGPGTRLTVT.

Only a few counts were recorded for this clonotype. V is TRBV27 and J is TRBJ1-5; D uncertain. The V end was cut by 3 bases, the J end by 5 bases, with 8 bases between. CDR1 is MNHEY, CDR2 SMNVEV, per germline (reference sequence). The CDR3 loop spans 13 amino acids. DNA of the CDR3: TGTGCCAGCAGTTTGAGAATCTATCAGCCCCAGCATTTT. This gives the protein CASSLRIYQPQHF.

This clonotype was seen more than once but under ten times. The chain joins TRBV7-2 to TRBJ2-5; D might be TRBD1 or TRBD2, each matching 6 bases. The CDR3 sequence is 14 residues long. Trimming removed 5 bases at V and 6 bases at J, with 16 bases between. Germline lookup yields CDR1 SGHTA and CDR2 FQGNSA. This chain's CDR3 is CASSQGGGGQTQYF. The DNA for the CDR3 is TGTGCCAGCAGCCAAGGCGGAGGGGGACAGACCCAGTACTTC. The variable domain in full, completed from reference TRBV7-2 and TRBJ2-5, reads GAGVSQSPSNKVTEKGKDVELRCDPISGHTALYWYRQSLGQGLEFLIYFQGNSAPDKSGLPSDRFSAERTGGSVSTLTIQRTQQEDSAVYLCASSQGGGGQTQYFGPGTRLLVL.

This clonotype appeared a few times. V usage is TRBV11-2 and J usage is TRBJ2-3; TRBD1 matches 8 bases. Trimming took 5 bases from V and 5 from J; bases not matched to a gene: 0. The CDR3 consists of 12 residues. Germline V CDR1 and CDR2: SGHAT, FQNNGV. The CDR3 DNA follows: TGTGCCAGCAGCGGACAGGGAGATACGCAGTATTTT. Amino acids: CASSGQGDTQYF. The whole variable domain, remainder taken from reference TRBV11-2 and TRBJ2-3, is EAGVAQSPRYKIIEKRQSVAFWCNPISGHATLYWYQQILGQGPKLLIQFQNNGVVDDSQLPKDRFSAERLKGVDSTLKIQPAKLEDSAVYLCASSGQGDTQYFGPGTRLTVL.

This clonotype was counted only a few times. The genes are TRBV6-2 or TRBV6-3 and TRBJ2-7; D remains unclear. Germline V gene sequence: CDR1 MNHEY, CDR2 SVGEGT. Trimming cost V 8 bases and J 3 bases, with 17 bases left between them. CDR3 length: 14 amino acids. DNA of the CDR3: TGTGCCAGCCAGCTCCGAGGACGTTACTACGAGCAGTACTTC. Encoded protein: CASQLRGRYYEQYF.

The chain uses TRBV19 and TRBJ2-7; D gene unclear. CDR1 and CDR2 from the germline V gene are LNHDA and SQIVND (reference sequence). The CDR3 runs to 15 residues. Trimming left V 1 base short and J 0 bases short, with 10 bases between. The CDR3 region is CASSIGRKSSYEQYF. The CDR3 DNA reads TGTGCCAGTAGTATAGGGCGGAAGAGCTCCTACGAGCAGTACTTC.

The rearrangement uses TRBV11-2 and TRBJ2-7; the D gene is possibly TRBD1 (5 bases). With 1 base removed from V and 0 bases from J, the gap between germline ends came to 16 bases. Germline CDR1 reads SGHAT; CDR2 reads FQNNGV. CDR3 length: 17 amino acids. CDR3 bases: TGTGCCAGCAGCTTAGTCATGGTGACAGCGATCTCCTACGAGCAGTACTTC. Amino acids: CASSLVMVTAISYEQYF.

The chain has TRBV12-3 or TRBV12-4 and TRBJ1-6, with 9 positions matching TRBD1. The CDR3 contains 16 residues. The V and J ends lost 1 base and 8 bases, in that order; junction bases with no gene match: 6. CDR3 residues: CASSLGQGVRDSPLHF. The CDR3 region has the DNA TGTGCCAGCAGTTTAGGACAGGGGGTCAGGGATTCACCCCTCCACTTT.

The V call is TRBV7-9, the J call TRBJ2-7; 8 bases map to TRBD1. The V and J ends lost 4 bases and 5 bases, in that order; junction bases with no gene match: 4. This CDR3 has 13 amino acids. Looked up from germline, CDR1 is SEHNR and CDR2 is FQNEAQ (reference sequence). The CDR3 DNA sequence: TGTGCCAGCAGCTCGCGACAGGGGAACGAGCAGTACTTC. Translation gives CASSSRQGNEQYF.

The rearrangement uses TRBV7-2 and TRBJ2-7; D not certain. CDR3 size: 15 residues. Trimming removed 5 bases at V and 0 bases at J, with 14 bases between. From germline, CDR1 is SGHTA and CDR2 FQGNSA. The CDR3 DNA sequence: TGTGCCAGCAGCCCCACCCCCCGGAGCTCCTACGAGCAGTACTTC. The encoded protein is CASSPTPRSSYEQYF. Filled out from reference TRBV7-2 and TRBJ2-7, the complete variable domain reads GAGVSQSPSNKVTEKGKDVELRCDPISGHTALYWYRQSLGQGLEFLIYFQGNSAPDKSGLPSDRFSAERTGGSVSTLTIQRTQQEDSAVYLCASSPTPRSSYEQYFGPGTRLTVT.

This clonotype turned up a few times. V and J are TRBV11-2 and TRBJ2-1; no reliable D call. The CDR3 contains 13 residues. Per germline, CDR1 SGHAT and CDR2 FQNNGV. Trimming removed 5 bases from V and 2 bases from J, with 7 bases in between. CDR3 region: CASSPRTYNEQFF. DNA for the CDR3: TGTGCCAGCAGCCCGAGGACCTACAATGAGCAGTTCTTC.

The chain links TRBV20-1 to TRBJ2-1; D may be TRBD2 (6 bases). V lost 5 bases to trimming and J lost 0 bases, with 14 bases between them. The CDR3 runs 15 residues. CDR1 is DFQATT and CDR2 is SNEGSKA in the germline V gene (reference sequence). CDR3 residues: CSAPSSARSYNEQFF. The CDR3, as DNA: TGCAGTGCTCCGTCTAGCGCACGCTCCTACAATGAGCAGTTCTTC.

This clonotype has ten or more counts. The J gene is TRBJ2-5, the V gene TRBV7-9; D gene uncertain. Germline-derived CDR1 and CDR2 are SEHNR and FQNEAQ (reference sequence). This CDR3 comprises 13 residues. The germline V and J ends were trimmed by 1 base and 5 bases, with 8 bases remaining between them. CDR3 nucleotides: TGTGCCAGCAGCTTAGACAGCTTTGAGACCCAGTACTTC. It is translated as CASSLDSFETQYF.

This clonotype was recorded at least ten times. This chain joins TRBV11-2 and TRBJ2-3; possibly TRBD1 for D (5 bases). V shed 3 bases and J shed 2 bases, with 9 bases lying between them. Germline-derived CDR1 and CDR2 are SGHAT and FQNNGV. The CDR3 runs to 14 residues. The CDR3 is CASSLGQFTDTQYF. CDR3 in DNA: TGTGCCAGCAGCTTGGGGCAGTTCACAGATACGCAGTATTTT.

The chain has TRBV5-1 and TRBJ2-3, with D possibly being TRBD1 (6 bases). The V end was cut by 5 bases, the J end by 0 bases, with 13 bases between. Germline V gene sequence: CDR1 SGHRS, CDR2 YFSETQ. The CDR3 runs 15 residues. The CDR3 DNA reads as TGCGCCAGCAGAAACAGGGCGACTAGCACAGATACGCAGTATTTT. It translates to CASRNRATSTDTQYF.

Only a few counts were recorded for this clonotype. The chain carries TRBV4-3 and TRBJ1-5; D remains ambiguous. The ends were cut back, 0 bases at V and 7 bases at J, with 13 bases in the middle. Germline CDR1 reads LGHNA; CDR2 reads YSLEER. This CDR3 spans 15 amino acids. The CDR3 loop reads CASSQDYSVSQPQHF. CDR3 nucleotides: TGCGCCAGCAGCCAAGATTATAGCGTGAGCCAGCCCCAGCATTTT.

The chain carries TRBV29-1 and TRBJ1-2, with unresolved D. V shed 3 bases and J shed 13 bases, with 12 bases lying between them. The length of the CDR3 is 10 residues. Germline loops: CDR1 SQVTM, CDR2 ANQGSEA. The CDR3 here is CSVDLPEGTF. CDR3 in DNA: TGCAGCGTTGATCTGCCAGAGGGCACCTTC. The whole variable domain, filled in from reference TRBV29-1 and TRBJ1-2, reads SAVISQKPSRDICQRGTSLTIQCQVDSQVTMMFWYRQQPGQSLTLIATANQGSEATYESGFVIDKFPISRPNLTFSTLTVSNMSPEDSSIYLCSVDLPEGTFGSGTRLTVV.